The 15 T cell receptor beta chains below all came from one sample that was sequenced in a study of lymphopenia after photon versus proton radiotherapy. Using immunoSEQ multiplex PCR, the repertoire was profiled, and TCRdb retains in-frame clones only, with some absent. The sample holds fewer than 70,000 clones, around 87% seen once. The input for sequencing was peripheral blood, taken from a patient treated with proton-based radiotherapy. The receptor set was obtained from an elderly man with esophageal cancer.

This chain links TRBV5-4 with TRBJ1-2, with a possible D match to TRBD1 (6 bases). The germline V gene encodes CDR1 SGHNT and CDR2 YYREEE (reference sequence). This CDR3 is built from 14 residues. V shed 4 bases and J shed 1 base, with 11 bases lying between them. The chain's CDR3 is CASSQRQVNYGYTF. In DNA, the CDR3 is TGTGCCAGCAGCCAAAGACAGGTTAACTATGGCTACACCTTC.

There are a few counts of this clone. This rearrangement joins TRBV4-1 to TRBJ2-1; D not certain. Germline V CDR1 and CDR2: MGHRA, YSYEKL. The V and J ends lost 0 bases and 0 bases respectively, with 12 bases between them. This CDR3 spans 17 amino acids. As DNA, the CDR3 is TGCGCCAGCAGCCAAGACAGGTTAGGTAGCTCCTACAATGAGCAGTTCTTC. Protein product: CASSQDRLGSSYNEQFF.

V usage is TRBV14 and J usage is TRBJ2-5; the match to TRBD1 covers 7 bases. CDR3 length: 16 amino acids. The germline CDR1 and CDR2 sequences are SGHDN and FVKESK. The trim removed 1 base at V and 2 bases at J, leaving 7 bases unmatched. Here the CDR3 DNA reads TGTGCCAGCAGCCAAGTGAAGGGGGCGTTTCAAGAGACCCAGTACTTC. Translation gives CASSQVKGAFQETQYF.

The chain recombines TRBV11-3 with TRBJ2-3, with 9 nucleotides matching TRBD1. After removal of 3 bases from V and 6 bases from J, the junction contained 7 bases not matched to a gene. The CDR3 length is 15 residues. The germline V gene encodes CDR1 SGHNT and CDR2 YENEEA. CDR3 protein: CASSFGQGISDTQYF. The CDR3 DNA reads as TGTGCCAGCAGCTTCGGACAGGGGATTTCGGATACGCAGTATTTT.

CDR3 coding DNA: TGTGCCAGCAGCTTGGATGAGCGGGAGGGCCTATCCTACGAGCAGTACTTC. It is translated as CASSLDEREGLSYEQYF. The chain uses TRBV5-4 and TRBJ2-7, with 10 positions matching TRBD2. Trimming at V came to 0 bases and at J to 1 base, leaving 7 bases not matched to a gene. The CDR3 totals 17 residues. Germline V gives CDR1 SGHNT, CDR2 YYREEE (reference sequence).

The chain joins TRBV7-2 to TRBJ1-1; unclear D gene. The CDR3 is 11 amino acids. Trimming cost V 2 bases and J 9 bases, with 7 bases left between them. Per germline, CDR1 SGHTA and CDR2 FQGNSA. The CDR3 here is CASSLQFQAFF. In nucleotides, the CDR3 is TGTGCCAGCAGCTTACAGTTTCAAGCTTTCTTT.

J is TRBJ2-1 and V is TRBV5-1; D gene ambiguous. The CDR3 is made up of 16 amino acids. Between the trimmed V and J ends, which lost 4 bases and 3 bases, there was a span of 17 bases. Germline lookup yields CDR1 SGHRS and CDR2 YFSETQ. CDR3: CASSRTGLKSYNEQFF. The CDR3 nucleotides read TGCGCCAGCAGCCGAACGGGTCTTAAGAGCTACAATGAGCAGTTCTTC.

The CDR3: CAISEGGPGAFF. DNA of the CDR3: TGTGCCATCAGTGAGGGGGGACCGGGGGCTTTCTTT. The chain couples TRBV10-3 to TRBJ1-1; D is perhaps TRBD1 (5 bases). V was shortened by 2 bases and J by 11 bases, with 12 bases between the two germline ends. CDR1 and CDR2 from the germline V gene are ENHRY and SYGVKD. The CDR3 totals 12 residues.

The gene calls are TRBV19 and TRBJ2-1; no clear D gene. This CDR3 comprises 11 residues. V was shortened by 5 bases and J by 8 bases, with 7 bases between the two germline ends. Germline CDR1 reads LNHDA; CDR2 reads SQIVND (reference sequence). DNA for the CDR3: TGTGCCAGTAGTGATCGGTATGAGCAGTTCTTC. Translated: CASSDRYEQFF.

The CDR3 spells CASSERGTGLSAQYF. The CDR3 DNA reads TGTGCCAGCAGTGAAAGGGGGACAGGACTGTCGGCCCAGTACTTC. This sequence joins TRBV2 and TRBJ2-5, with 8 nucleotides matching TRBD1. The CDR3 totals 15 residues. In germline, CDR1 is SNHLY, CDR2 FYNNEI. With V trimmed by 2 bases and J by 9 bases, 11 bases remained unmatched.

This clone was counted once. The J gene is TRBJ1-2, the V gene TRBV20-1, with D perhaps TRBD1 (5 bases). The CDR3 consists of 11 residues. Trimming cost V 5 bases and J 5 bases, with 9 bases left between them. Per the germline V gene, CDR1 is DFQATT and CDR2 is SNEGSKA (reference sequence). CDR3 sequence reads: CSAQGYYGYTF. DNA for the CDR3: TGCAGTGCTCAGGGTTATTATGGCTACACCTTC.

The chain uses TRBV10-2 and TRBJ2-7; D not certain. Germline V gene lookup returns CDR1 WSHSY and CDR2 SAAADI. V lost 2 bases and J 4 bases, leaving 3 bases between the germline ends. This CDR3 is built from 11 residues. The CDR3 spells CASSEDYEQYF. In nucleotides, the CDR3 is TGCGCCAGCAGTGAGGATTACGAGCAGTACTTC.

The gene calls are TRBV18 and TRBJ2-1; 9 bases align to TRBD2. CDR1 is KGHSH and CDR2 is LQKENI in the germline V gene. Trimming cost V 3 bases and J 2 bases; bases outside gene matches: 8. The CDR3 spans 17 residues. This CDR3 reads CASSPPAGGSTYNEQFF. The DNA for the CDR3 is TGTGCCAGCTCACCCCCGGCGGGAGGGTCTACCTACAATGAGCAGTTCTTC.

The chain links TRBV27 to TRBJ2-1, with TRBD2 matching over 12 bases. Germline V gene sequence: CDR1 MNHEY, CDR2 SMNVEV (reference sequence). The trim removed 4 bases at V and 5 bases at J, leaving 12 bases unmatched. The CDR3 spans 18 residues. CDR3 in DNA: TGTGCCAGCAGTTCAGAGGGACTAGCGGGTAGGGGGAACAATGAGCAGTTCTTC. This translates into CASSSEGLAGRGNNEQFF.

The chain uses TRBV5-1 and TRBJ2-5; D tentatively reads TRBD1 or TRBD2 (6 bases each). Trimming cost V 4 bases and J 3 bases, with 10 bases left between them. CDR1 is SGHRS and CDR2 is YFSETQ in the germline V gene. The CDR3 spans 13 residues. The CDR3 spells CASSPGAEETQYF. For the CDR3, the DNA is TGCGCCAGCAGCCCGGGGGCCGAAGAGACCCAGTACTTC.